What follows describes a single T cell receptor (beta chain). The sample holds a few counts of this clone. No antigen is known for it. No quality values exist for individual bases; no much larger clone is one base distant. This sample is part of a study of CD4 T cells in lung cancer (dated by TCRdb to about 2019). As for the study more broadly: In the study, blood T cells of NSCLC patients were screened for responses to candidate mutation-encoded neoepitopes, and neoantigen-specific CD4+ T-cell clones and TCRs were isolated. Treatments the patients had received before donating blood included platinum chemotherapy, and some of the patients were given nivolumab or pembrolizumab. Tumor and non-adjacent lung tissue came from a handful of patients undergoing curative-intent resections for stage I-III non-small cell lung cancer. Deep sequencing of TCRB was used to follow the frequency of neoantigen-specific clonotypes in tumor resections, non-adjacent lung and cultured T-cell products. Aged 60 to 69 when blood was donated, the resected patients, most of whom were former smokers, had either lung adenocarcinoma or squamous cell carcinoma. Results and caveats for the whole study, not just this receptor: Some responses derived from blood might reflect in vitro priming of naive T cells or cross-reactivity instead of memory responses to the cancer.

Non-adjacent lung tissue was collected from the same resection as far as possible from the malignant lesion, at least 3 cm away. Libraries were prepared through the immunoSEQ multiplex PCR assay. DNA was isolated using Qiagen DNeasy or QIAamp micro DNA kits, and TCRB was sequenced using the Adaptive Biotechnology human TCRB sequencing kit. An Illumina MiSeq was used to sequence the TCRB libraries. Per the source publication's procedure: TCRB sequence data were analyzed with the kit provider's software, and tumor enrichment of clonotype templates was tested with Fisher's exact test. TCRdb obtained this table from immuneACCESS and retained in-frame rearrangements with V and J assigned. These tables miss some clones; where compared with another copy, unresolved V genes account for less than half of the shortfall, and the remainder is unexplained. The V and J calls and clone size come from that table; D and trimming were worked out from the DNA. The sample table records over 8,000 clones; around 66% of these occur just once. Clones ranked in the top ten supply 15% of the sample.

The germline V gene provides CDR1 MRHNA and CDR2 SNTAGT. The CDR3 numbers 15 residues from cysteine through phenylalanine. Of the read, only the CDR3 DNA is kept; its 45 bases are in frame from base 1. V has 3 bases trimmed and J has 1 base trimmed; junction bases matching no gene number 1. This clonotype was sampled from a man aged 55 to 70 with non-small cell lung cancer. Recombination joined TRBV6-4 with TRBJ2-5; the junction holds 11 bases that match TRBD2. The specimen sequenced was normal lung tissue taken away from the tumor. The sequence in DNA is TGTGCCAGCAGTGAGCTAGCGGGAGGCCAAGAGACCCAGTACTTC. Its translation reads: CASSELAGGQETQYF.